Below, 32 T cell receptor beta chains from the same sample are listed, as sequenced in a study of blood T cell repertoires in COVID-19. Using immunoSEQ multiplex PCR, the repertoire was profiled, and TCRdb retains in-frame clones only, with some absent. The sample records under 250,000 clones, 80% being singletons. Sequencing was done on a sample of peripheral blood. The receptors stem from a human donor in a cohort sampled during active COVID-19.

The chain employs TRBV6-5 and TRBJ2-7; D perhaps matches TRBD1 (6 bases). The CDR3 length is 15 residues. From germline, CDR1 is MNHEY and CDR2 SVGAGI. V lost 5 bases and J 5 bases, leaving 19 bases between the germline ends. The CDR3, as DNA: TGTGCCAGCAGTCGGCGGACGGGAAAGGGGGACGAGCAGTACTTC. Encoded protein: CASSRRTGKGDEQYF.

In DNA, the CDR3 is TGTGCCAGCAGCCTACAGGAACCCTACGAGCAGTACTTC. This translates into CASSLQEPYEQYF. The V gene is TRBV6-2 or TRBV6-3, the J gene TRBJ2-7; possibly TRBD1 for D (5 bases). The V gene lost 6 bases and the J gene lost 2 bases, with 11 bases spanning the gap. The length of the CDR3 is 13 residues. Germline CDR1 is MNHEY and CDR2 is SVGEGT.

This clone has just a few counts. This chain uses TRBV19 with TRBJ2-1, with 7 bases lining up with TRBD1. V shed 5 bases, J shed 3 bases, and the junction held 4 bases outside the gene matches. This CDR3 spans 14 amino acids. The germline V gene has CDR1 LNHDA and CDR2 SQIVND (reference sequence). CDR3 sequence reads: CASSVGQHYNEQFF. Here the CDR3 DNA reads TGTGCCAGTAGTGTGGGACAGCACTACAATGAGCAGTTCTTC.

The V gene is TRBV14, the J gene TRBJ2-1, with 9 bases fitting TRBD2. CDR1 SGHDN and CDR2 FVKESK come from the germline V gene. Unmatched junction bases numbered 11, after V lost 5 bases and J lost 3 bases. CDR3 length: 17 amino acids. CDR3 nucleotides: TGTGCCAGCAGCTATACTATAGCGGGAGTGGTCTACAATGAGCAGTTCTTC. This encodes CASSYTIAGVVYNEQFF.

The CDR3 DNA sequence: TGTGCCAGCAGCCGATCTAGCGGGGGGCCCCAAGAGACCCAGTACTTC. Protein: CASSRSSGGPQETQYF. The chain has TRBV5-4 and TRBJ2-5, with TRBD2 matching 11 bases. The junction had 6 bases not matched to a gene; V was cut back by 4 bases and J by 1 base. Germline V gene lookup returns CDR1 SGHNT and CDR2 YYREEE (reference sequence). This CDR3 comprises 16 residues.

V is TRBV28 and J is TRBJ1-6, with 7 positions matching TRBD1. This CDR3 region has 13 residues. The germline V gene encodes CDR1 MDHEN and CDR2 SYDVKM. The V segment lost 10 bases and the J segment 7 bases; nucleotides outside the gene matches: 7. In DNA, the CDR3 is TGTGCCACCACGACAGGGTGGAATTCACCCCTCCACTTT. This sequence encodes CATTTGWNSPLHF.

This chain uses TRBV5-4 with TRBJ1-4; possible D gene TRBD1, 6 bases. Germline V CDR1 and CDR2: SGHNT, YYREEE (reference sequence). V lost 8 bases and J lost 3, with 14 bases in between. The CDR3 is made up of 14 amino acids. The DNA of the CDR3 is TGTGCCAGTTCGAGGGGGGGGGCTAATGAAAAACTGTTTTTT. Translating gives CASSRGGANEKLFF. The full variable domain, completed using reference TRBV5-4 and TRBJ1-4, is ETGVTQSPTHLIKTRGQQVTLRCSSQSGHNTVSWYQQALGQGPQFIFQYYREEENGRGNFPPRFSGLQFPNYSSELNVNALELDDSALYLCASSRGGANEKLFFGSGTQLSVL.

This chain joins TRBV5-8 and TRBJ1-2; 7 nucleotides line up with TRBD1. In germline, CDR1 is SGHTS, CDR2 YDEGEE. With 1 base clipped from V and 4 bases from J, the junction kept 1 base outside the gene matches. The CDR3 is 13 residues long. This CDR3 is CASSLWDSYGYTF. Here the CDR3 DNA reads TGTGCCAGCAGCTTGTGGGACAGCTATGGCTACACCTTC. Variable domain in full (rest from reference TRBV5-8 and TRBJ1-2): EAGVTQSPTHLIKTRGQQATLRCSPISGHTSVYWYQQALGLGLQFLLWYDEGEERNRGNFPPRFSGRQFPNYSSELNVNALELEDSALYLCASSLWDSYGYTFGSGTRLTVV.

The chain recombines TRBV28 with TRBJ2-7, with 9 positions matching TRBD2. J was trimmed by 6 bases and V by 7 bases; bases with no gene match: 1. Germline V gives CDR1 MDHEN, CDR2 SYDVKM. This CDR3 has 11 amino acids. Here the CDR3 reads CASTSGVEQYF. CDR3 in DNA: TGTGCCAGCACTAGCGGGGTCGAGCAGTACTTC. Using reference TRBV28 and TRBJ2-7 for the parts outside the CDR3, the full variable domain is DVKVTQSSRYLVKRTGEKVFLECVQDMDHENMFWYRQDPGLGLRLIYFSYDVKMKEKGDIPEGYSVSREKKERFSLILESASTNQTSMYLCASTSGVEQYFGPGTRLTVT.

This chain joins TRBV6-5 and TRBJ2-3, with D perhaps matching TRBD2 (5 bases). Germline V gives CDR1 MNHEY, CDR2 SVGAGI. The CDR3 is 15 residues long. V was trimmed by 5 bases and J by 2 bases, leaving 14 bases between them. For the CDR3, the DNA is TGTGCCAGCAGTCCACCGGGGTCCCCCACAGATACGCAGTATTTT. This codes for CASSPPGSPTDTQYF.

This clone was counted once. The rearrangement joins TRBV2 to TRBJ2-4, with a tentative D call TRBD2 (6 bases). The CDR3 spans 14 residues. V lost 5 bases and J 6 bases, leaving 14 bases between the germline ends. The germline CDR1 and CDR2 sequences are SNHLY and FYNNEI. In DNA, the CDR3 is TGTGCCAGCAGTACGACCGGGACTGTAAACATTCAGTACTTC. Encoded protein: CASSTTGTVNIQYF.

Remarks on this clone: At one end the junction does not follow the germline gene, possibly because of a read error. The chain couples TRBV11-2 to TRBJ1-3, with 10 positions matching TRBD1. This CDR3 region has 15 residues. The germline V gene has CDR1 SGHAT and CDR2 FQNNGV. The CDR3: CASSIDRGRGNTIYF. CDR3 nucleotides: TGTGCCAGCAGCATAGACAGGGGGCGAGGAAACACCATATATTTT.

A few counts support this clone. V is TRBV27 and J is TRBJ2-2; 7 nucleotides match TRBD2. The V gene's germline CDR1 is MNHEY and CDR2 SMNVEV (reference sequence). This CDR3 is built from 14 residues. Trimming took 1 base from V and 5 from J; bases not matched to a gene: 1. CDR3 protein: CASSLLGGTGELFF. CDR3 nucleotide sequence: TGTGCCAGCAGTTTATTGGGGGGGACCGGGGAGCTGTTTTTT.

The CDR3 loop is CASRGQGPYNEQFF. The CDR3 region has the DNA TGTGCCAGCAGGGGACAGGGACCTTACAATGAGCAGTTCTTC. The chain combines TRBV7-8 with TRBJ2-1; 9 bases match TRBD1. The germline CDR1 and CDR2 sequences are SGHVS and FQNEAQ. Germline trimming cut 6 bases from V and 4 bases from J; bases unmatched to any gene: 4. The CDR3 loop spans 14 amino acids.

J is TRBJ2-7 and V is TRBV7-2, with D possibly TRBD1 on 6 matching bases. This CDR3 has 14 residues. The germline V gene encodes CDR1 SGHTA and CDR2 FQGNSA. V was pared by 2 bases and J by 7 bases, with 15 bases between. CDR3 coding DNA: TGTGCCAGCAGCTTATTGCAGGGGACGGGTGAGCAGTACTTC. It encodes CASSLLQGTGEQYF.

The V and J genes are TRBV6-5 and TRBJ1-6, with D possibly being TRBD1 (5 bases). Trimming stripped 7 bases from V and 7 bases from J, with 17 bases between. In germline, CDR1 is MNHEY, CDR2 SVGAGI. This CDR3 is 15 amino acids long. Here the CDR3 DNA reads TGTGCCAGCACACCGGCCTCGGGGGGGAATTCACCCCTCCACTTT. Protein: CASTPASGGNSPLHF.

The rearrangement links TRBV30 to TRBJ1-1; D not certain. Germline V gene sequence: CDR1 GTSNPN, CDR2 SVGIG (reference sequence). Trimming removed 0 bases from V and 4 bases from J, with 6 bases in between. There are 12 residues in the CDR3. The CDR3 sequence is CAWSVRITEAFF. The DNA for the CDR3 is TGTGCCTGGAGTGTCAGAATCACTGAAGCTTTCTTT.

The rearrangement links TRBV10-3 to TRBJ2-4; D perhaps matches TRBD1 (6 bases). This CDR3 is built from 12 residues. Germline CDR1 is ENHRY and CDR2 is SYGVKD. The V and J ends lost 3 bases and 7 bases respectively, with 7 bases between them. This chain's CDR3 is CAISETGNIQYF. CDR3 DNA sequence: TGTGCCATCAGTGAAACAGGGAACATTCAGTACTTC.

The V and J genes are TRBV6-1 and TRBJ2-5, with TRBD2 matching over 8 bases. The CDR3 is 15 amino acids. Germline V gene sequence: CDR1 MNHNS, CDR2 SASEGT. J lost 5 bases, V lost 0 bases, and 5 bases had no gene match. CDR3 sequence: CASSEAGSGVETQYF. CDR3 in DNA: TGTGCCAGCAGTGAAGCGGGTAGCGGGGTGGAGACCCAGTACTTC.

The chain joins TRBV28 to TRBJ2-3; D possibly corresponds to TRBD2 (5 bases). Germline-derived CDR1 and CDR2 are MDHEN and SYDVKM. CDR3 size: 16 residues. The V and J ends lost 6 bases and 2 bases respectively, with 18 bases between them. In nucleotides, the CDR3 is TGTGCCAGCAGCCATCAAGTTGGGAGCCACACAGATACGCAGTATTTT. This codes for CASSHQVGSHTDTQYF. Drawing the rest from reference TRBV28 and TRBJ2-3, the complete variable domain is DVKVTQSSRYLVKRTGEKVFLECVQDMDHENMFWYRQDPGLGLRLIYFSYDVKMKEKGDIPEGYSVSREKKERFSLILESASTNQTSMYLCASSHQVGSHTDTQYFGPGTRLTVL.

The count of this clone is one. The chain uses TRBV15 and TRBJ2-1, with D possibly being TRBD2 (5 bases). Germline-derived CDR1 and CDR2 are LNHNV and YYDKDF (reference sequence). With 0 bases removed from V and 8 bases from J, the gap between germline ends came to 11 bases. This CDR3 region has 14 residues. The CDR3, as DNA: TGTGCCACCAGCAGAGATCCGGGAAGTGATGAGCAGTTCTTC. Translated, it gives CATSRDPGSDEQFF.

This chain links TRBV5-1 with TRBJ2-7; a possible D gene is TRBD2 (6 bases). In germline, CDR1 is SGHRS, CDR2 YFSETQ. V was trimmed by 0 bases and J by 3 bases, leaving 22 bases between them. The CDR3 is made up of 18 amino acids. DNA for the CDR3: TGCGCCAGCAGCTTGGCGACAAACGAAGTGGGAGCGGGCTACGAGCAGTACTTC. Translated: CASSLATNEVGAGYEQYF.

The chain uses TRBV5-4 and TRBJ1-1, with TRBD1 matching over 11 bases. CDR1 and CDR2 from the germline V gene are SGHNT and YYREEE (reference sequence). The CDR3 extends over 16 amino acids. The V gene end was trimmed by 4 bases and the J gene end by 1 base; junction bases not matched to a gene: 6. The DNA of the CDR3 is TGTGCCAGCAGCCCAGGACAGGGGGCCAGGAACACTGAAGCTTTCTTT. Residues: CASSPGQGARNTEAFF.

The chain combines TRBV5-1 with TRBJ2-7, with a weak D call TRBD1 (6 bases). The CDR3 runs 14 residues. Trimming stripped 5 bases from V and 6 bases from J, with 18 bases between. CDR1 is SGHRS and CDR2 is YFSETQ in the germline V gene. The CDR3: CASSPQGSVGEQYF. CDR3 nucleotide sequence: TGCGCCAGCAGTCCCCAGGGGAGTGTAGGCGAGCAGTACTTC.

The CDR3 region has the DNA TGTGCCAGCTACGGGTGGGGACAGGGCACTGAAGCTTTCTTT. Protein: CASYGWGQGTEAFF. The V gene is TRBV5-4, the J gene TRBJ1-1; 9 nucleotides align to TRBD1. Unmatched junction bases numbered 8, after V lost 7 bases and J lost 4 bases. The germline gives CDR1 SGHNT, CDR2 YYREEE (reference sequence). The CDR3 covers 14 residues.

The rearrangement links TRBV18 to TRBJ2-2; 14 bases map to TRBD2. Germline-derived CDR1 and CDR2 are KGHSH and LQKENI. Trimming removed 6 bases from V and 1 base from J; junction bases left unmatched: 7. CDR3 size: 18 residues. The CDR3 protein is CASSPGLAGDLNTGELFF. The CDR3 DNA reads TGTGCCAGCTCGCCGGGACTAGCGGGGGACCTGAACACCGGGGAGCTGTTTTTT.

The V and J genes are TRBV13 and TRBJ2-7; D not certain. With 5 bases removed from V and 0 bases from J, the gap between germline ends came to 11 bases. This CDR3 region has 14 residues. CDR1 and CDR2 (germline): PRHDT, FYEKMQ (reference sequence). CDR3 DNA sequence: TGTGCCAGCAGCCTAAAGACACTCTCCTACGAGCAGTACTTC. Protein sequence: CASSLKTLSYEQYF.

The V and J genes are TRBV5-4 and TRBJ2-1, with 8 bases identical to TRBD2. V was clipped by 1 base and J by 5 bases; unmatched bases: 5. The CDR3 runs 15 residues. In germline, CDR1 is SGHNT, CDR2 YYREEE (reference sequence). The CDR3 sequence is CASSLSTSANNEQFF. The CDR3 DNA sequence: TGTGCCAGCAGCTTGTCGACTAGCGCCAACAATGAGCAGTTCTTC.

The rearrangement uses TRBV5-1 and TRBJ1-1, with D possibly matching TRBD1 (6 bases). The CDR3 is 15 residues long. V gave up 5 bases and J gave up 3 bases, with 17 bases separating them. Germline loops: CDR1 SGHRS, CDR2 YFSETQ. CDR3 DNA: TGCGCCAGCAGGCAATACAGGGAGTTGGACACTGAAGCTTTCTTT. This codes for CASRQYRELDTEAFF. Combining the CDR3 with reference TRBV5-1 and TRBJ1-1 gives the whole variable domain KAGVTQTPRYLIKTRGQQVTLSCSPISGHRSVSWYQQTPGQGLQFLFEYFSETQRNKGNFPGRFSGRQFSNSRSEMNVSTLELGDSALYLCASRQYRELDTEAFFGQGTRLTVV.

The gene calls are TRBV28 and TRBJ2-7; 10 nucleotides line up with TRBD1. J was trimmed by 4 bases and V by 3 bases; bases with no gene match: 6. The CDR3 contains 15 residues. The germline CDR1 and CDR2 sequences are MDHEN and SYDVKM. CDR3 coding DNA: TGTGCCAGCAGTTTTCCGACAGGGGGCTATTACGAGCAGTACTTC. This gives the protein CASSFPTGGYYEQYF.

This chain uses TRBV7-2 with TRBJ2-5; possible D gene TRBD1, 5 bases. The CDR3 sequence is 15 residues long. The germline V gene encodes CDR1 SGHTA and CDR2 FQGNSA. V lost 1 base, J lost 4 bases, and 13 bases lay in between. The CDR3 DNA reads as TGTGCCAGCAGCTTAGTAGGCAGGGTGGCAGAGACCCAGTACTTC. It translates to CASSLVGRVAETQYF.

The gene calls are TRBV5-1 and TRBJ2-5; perhaps TRBD1 as D (5 bases). Germline values: CDR1 SGHRS, CDR2 YFSETQ. This CDR3 contains 14 residues. V was clipped by 0 bases and J by 6 bases, with 12 bases between them. CDR3 residues: CASSLDQGMQTQYF. The CDR3 DNA reads TGCGCCAGCAGCTTGGACCAGGGTATGCAGACCCAGTACTTC. The variable domain in full, completed from reference TRBV5-1 and TRBJ2-5, reads KAGVTQTPRYLIKTRGQQVTLSCSPISGHRSVSWYQQTPGQGLQFLFEYFSETQRNKGNFPGRFSGRQFSNSRSEMNVSTLELGDSALYLCASSLDQGMQTQYFGPGTRLLVL.